The 3 T cell receptor beta chains below come from one sample, sequenced in a study of T cell responses to AZD1222 COVID-19 vaccine. The protocol was immunoSEQ multiplex PCR, while the TCRdb copy is restricted to in-frame clones and leaves out a portion. The sample holds about 140,000 clones; about nine tenths are singletons and the top ten take 4% to 5%. The material was peripheral blood, obtained on day 0 of AZD1222 vaccination. The receptors were sampled from an adult in good health.

The chain has TRBV2 and TRBJ1-1, with no clear D. Germline assignment: CDR1 SNHLY and CDR2 FYNNEI. The V end lost 4 bases, the J end lost 4 bases, and 7 bases lay between the germline ends. This CDR3 has 12 amino acids. CDR3 amino acids: CASSVPRTEAFF. In DNA form, the CDR3 reads TGTGCCAGCAGTGTCCCTCGCACTGAAGCTTTCTTT.

The chain couples TRBV7-9 to TRBJ1-1; D uncertain. V gave up 1 base and J gave up 3 bases, with 9 bases separating them. CDR1 and CDR2 (germline): SEHNR, FQNEAQ (reference sequence). This CDR3 has 14 residues. DNA for the CDR3: TGTGCCAGCAGCTTAGGCAGAGACTACACTGAAGCTTTCTTT. Translating gives CASSLGRDYTEAFF.

The chain links TRBV19 to TRBJ2-1; weak D call: TRBD2 (6 bases). This CDR3 is 15 amino acids long. Trimming stripped 5 bases from V and 3 bases from J, with 14 bases between. CDR1 and CDR2 (germline): LNHDA, SQIVND (reference sequence). CDR3 nucleotide sequence: TGTGCCAGTAGTGTACTAGCAAACAACTACAATGAGCAGTTCTTC. Translated, it gives CASSVLANNYNEQFF.